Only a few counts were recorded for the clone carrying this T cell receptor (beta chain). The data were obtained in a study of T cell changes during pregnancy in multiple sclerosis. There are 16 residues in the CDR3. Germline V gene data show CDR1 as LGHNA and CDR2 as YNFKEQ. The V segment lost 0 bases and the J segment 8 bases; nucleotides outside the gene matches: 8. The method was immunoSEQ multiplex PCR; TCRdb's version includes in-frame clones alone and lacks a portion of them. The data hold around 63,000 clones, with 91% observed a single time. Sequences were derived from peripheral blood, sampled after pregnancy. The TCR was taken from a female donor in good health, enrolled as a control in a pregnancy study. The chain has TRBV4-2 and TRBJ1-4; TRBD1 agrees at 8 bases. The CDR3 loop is CASSQEQGQGAEKLFF. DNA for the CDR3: TGTGCCAGCAGCCAAGAGCAGGGGCAGGGGGCCGAAAAACTGTTTTTT.